This T cell receptor (beta chain) was sequenced in a study of OX40 agonist ivuxolimab in advanced cancers. On the study more broadly: Three partial responders included one hepatocellular carcinoma patient and two cutaneous melanoma patients.

Clones were read by immunoSEQ multiplex PCR, and TCRdb kept only the in-frame ones, dropping some. The table shows about 46,000 clones, with roughly nine tenths occurring only once. Trimming shortened V by 0 bases and J by 1 base, and 12 bases separated the two germline ends. Germline loops: CDR1 LGHNA, CDR2 YSLEER. The CDR3 is made up of 16 amino acids. This clone was detected only once. This TCR was recovered from an adult with an advanced solid tumor such as melanoma, head and neck, liver or kidney cancer. V and J are TRBV4-3 and TRBJ1-1, with D possibly matching TRBD1 (6 bases). The sample in question was CD4+ or CD8+ T cells sorted from blood, obtained in a trial of the OX40 agonist ivuxolimab. CDR3 nucleotide sequence: TGCGCCAGCAGCCAAGATCTGGGGGCCCAGAACACTGAAGCTTTCTTT. Amino acid sequence: CASSQDLGAQNTEAFF.